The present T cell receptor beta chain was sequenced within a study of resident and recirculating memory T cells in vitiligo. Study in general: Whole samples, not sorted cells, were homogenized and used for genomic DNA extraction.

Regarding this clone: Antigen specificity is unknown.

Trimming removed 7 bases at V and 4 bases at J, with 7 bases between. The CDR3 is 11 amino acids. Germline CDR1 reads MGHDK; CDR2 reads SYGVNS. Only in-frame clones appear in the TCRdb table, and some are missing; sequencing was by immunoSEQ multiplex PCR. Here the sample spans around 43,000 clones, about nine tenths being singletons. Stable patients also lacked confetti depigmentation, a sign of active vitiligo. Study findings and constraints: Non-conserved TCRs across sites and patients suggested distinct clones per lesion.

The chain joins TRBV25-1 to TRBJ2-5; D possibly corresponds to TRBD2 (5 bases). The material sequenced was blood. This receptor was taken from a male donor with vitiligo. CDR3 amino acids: CASMEVETQYF. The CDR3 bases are TGTGCCAGCATGGAGGTAGAGACCCAGTACTTC. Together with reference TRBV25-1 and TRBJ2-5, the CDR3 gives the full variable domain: EADIYQTPRYLVIGTGKKITLECSQTMGHDKMYWYQQDPGMELHLIHYSYGVNSTEKGDLSSESTVSRIRTEHFPLTLESARPSHTSQYLCASMEVETQYFGPGTRLLVL.